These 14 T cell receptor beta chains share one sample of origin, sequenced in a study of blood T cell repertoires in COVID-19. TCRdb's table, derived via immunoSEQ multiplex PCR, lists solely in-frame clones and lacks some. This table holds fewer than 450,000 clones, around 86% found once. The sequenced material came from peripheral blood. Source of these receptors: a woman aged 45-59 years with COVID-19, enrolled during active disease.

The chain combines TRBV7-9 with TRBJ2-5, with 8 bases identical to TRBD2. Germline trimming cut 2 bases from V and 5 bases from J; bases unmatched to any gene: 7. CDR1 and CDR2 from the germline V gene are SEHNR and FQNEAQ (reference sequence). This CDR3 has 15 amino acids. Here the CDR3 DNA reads TGTGCCAGCAGCTTACTCAGCGGGAGTTGGGAGACCCAGTACTTC. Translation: CASSLLSGSWETQYF. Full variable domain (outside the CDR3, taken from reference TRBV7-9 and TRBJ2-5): DTGVSQNPRHKITKRGQNVTFRCDPISEHNRLYWYRQTLGQGPEFLTYFQNEAQLEKSRLLSDRFSAERPKGSFSTLEIQRTEQGDSAMYLCASSLLSGSWETQYFGPGTRLLVL.

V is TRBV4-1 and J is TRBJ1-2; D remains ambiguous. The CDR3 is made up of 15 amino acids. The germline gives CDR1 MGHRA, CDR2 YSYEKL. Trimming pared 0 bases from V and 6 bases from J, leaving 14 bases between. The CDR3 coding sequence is TGCGCCAGCAGCCAAGATCTATTAGTGGTCAATGGCTACACCTTC. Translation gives CASSQDLLVVNGYTF.

The CDR3 DNA reads as TGCGCCAGCAGCACAATCCAGGGAGGCCAAGAGACCCAGTACTTC. It yields the protein CASSTIQGGQETQYF. The gene calls are TRBV10-1 and TRBJ2-5; tentative D call: TRBD2 (6 bases). Germline V CDR1 and CDR2: WNHNN, SYGVQD (reference sequence). The CDR3 has 15 residues. V shed 6 bases and J shed 1 base, with 15 bases lying between them.

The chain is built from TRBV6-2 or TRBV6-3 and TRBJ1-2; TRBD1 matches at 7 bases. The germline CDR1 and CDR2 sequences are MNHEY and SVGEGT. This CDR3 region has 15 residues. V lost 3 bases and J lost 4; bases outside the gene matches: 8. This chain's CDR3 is CASSYAPRDSYGYTF. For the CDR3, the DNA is TGTGCCAGCAGTTATGCCCCCCGGGACAGCTATGGCTACACCTTC.

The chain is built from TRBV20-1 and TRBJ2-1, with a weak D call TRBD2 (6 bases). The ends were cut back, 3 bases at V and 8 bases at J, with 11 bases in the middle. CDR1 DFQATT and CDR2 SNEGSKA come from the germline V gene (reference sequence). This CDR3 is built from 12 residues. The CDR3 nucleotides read TGCAGTGCTAGTGGGAGGAGCCATGAGCAGTTCTTC. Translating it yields CSASGRSHEQFF.

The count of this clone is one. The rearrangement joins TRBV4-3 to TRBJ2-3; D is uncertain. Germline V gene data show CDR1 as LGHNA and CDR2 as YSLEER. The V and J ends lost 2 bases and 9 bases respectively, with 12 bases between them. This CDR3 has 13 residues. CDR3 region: CASSQSPTETQYF. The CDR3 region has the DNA TGCGCCAGCAGCCAAAGCCCCACCGAAACGCAGTATTTT.

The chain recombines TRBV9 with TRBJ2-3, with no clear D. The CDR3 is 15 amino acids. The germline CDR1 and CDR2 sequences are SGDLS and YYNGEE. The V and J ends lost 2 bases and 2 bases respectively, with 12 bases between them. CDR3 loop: CASSVSTVITDTQYF. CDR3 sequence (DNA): TGTGCCAGCAGCGTCTCAACGGTAATCACAGATACGCAGTATTTT. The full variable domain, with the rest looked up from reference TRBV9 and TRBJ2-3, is DSGVTQTPKHLITATGQRVTLRCSPRSGDLSVYWYQQSLDQGLQFLIQYYNGEERAKGNILERFSAQQFPDLHSELNLSSLELGDSALYFCASSVSTVITDTQYFGPGTRLTVL.

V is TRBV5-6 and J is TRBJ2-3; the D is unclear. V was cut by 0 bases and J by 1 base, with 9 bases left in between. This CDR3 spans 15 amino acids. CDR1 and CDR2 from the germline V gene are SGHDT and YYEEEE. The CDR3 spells CASSLAVERTDTQYF. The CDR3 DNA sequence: TGTGCCAGCAGCTTGGCGGTAGAGCGCACAGATACGCAGTATTTT.

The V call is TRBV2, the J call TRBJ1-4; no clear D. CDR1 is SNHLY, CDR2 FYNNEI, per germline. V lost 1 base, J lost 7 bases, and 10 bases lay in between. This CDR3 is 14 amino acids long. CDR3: CASSEVSEGEKLFF. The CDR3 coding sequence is TGTGCCAGCAGTGAAGTGTCGGAGGGTGAAAAACTGTTTTTT.

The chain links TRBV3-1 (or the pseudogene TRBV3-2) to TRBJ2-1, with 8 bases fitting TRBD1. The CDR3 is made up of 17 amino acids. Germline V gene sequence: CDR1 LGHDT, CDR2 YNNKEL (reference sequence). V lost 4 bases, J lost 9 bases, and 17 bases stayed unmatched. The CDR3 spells CASSLWSGGTGPSEQFF. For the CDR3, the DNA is TGTGCCAGCAGCCTATGGAGCGGTGGGACAGGTCCAAGTGAGCAGTTCTTC.

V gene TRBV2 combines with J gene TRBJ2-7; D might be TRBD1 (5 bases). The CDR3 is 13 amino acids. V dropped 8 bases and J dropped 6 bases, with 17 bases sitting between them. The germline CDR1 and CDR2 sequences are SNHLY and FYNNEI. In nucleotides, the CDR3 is TGTGCCAGCCGTAAGAATGACAGACTCGAGCAGTACTTC. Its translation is CASRKNDRLEQYF. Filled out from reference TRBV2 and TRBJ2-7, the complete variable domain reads EPEVTQTPSHQVTQMGQEVILRCVPISNHLYFYWYRQILGQKVEFLVSFYNNEISEKSEIFDDQFSVERPDGSNFTLKIRSTKLEDSAMYFCASRKNDRLEQYFGPGTRLTVT.

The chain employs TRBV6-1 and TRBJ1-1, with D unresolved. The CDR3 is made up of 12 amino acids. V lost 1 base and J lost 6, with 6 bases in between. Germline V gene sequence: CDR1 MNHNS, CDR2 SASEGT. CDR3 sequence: CASSEGVPEAFF. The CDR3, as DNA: TGTGCCAGCAGTGAAGGAGTTCCTGAAGCTTTCTTT.

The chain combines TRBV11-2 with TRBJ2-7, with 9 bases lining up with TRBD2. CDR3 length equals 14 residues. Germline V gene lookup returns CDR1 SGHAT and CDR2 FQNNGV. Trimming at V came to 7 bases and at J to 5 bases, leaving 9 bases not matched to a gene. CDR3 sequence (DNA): TGTGCCAGCACCCTTAGCGGGAGTCGGGACGAGCAGTACTTC. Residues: CASTLSGSRDEQYF.

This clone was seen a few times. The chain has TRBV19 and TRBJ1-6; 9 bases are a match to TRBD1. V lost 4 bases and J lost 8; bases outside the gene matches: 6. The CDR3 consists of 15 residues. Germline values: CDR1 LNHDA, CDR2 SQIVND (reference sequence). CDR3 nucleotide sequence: TGTGCCAGTAGTAGAGGACAGGGGTTGGATTCACCCCTCCACTTT. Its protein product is CASSRGQGLDSPLHF.